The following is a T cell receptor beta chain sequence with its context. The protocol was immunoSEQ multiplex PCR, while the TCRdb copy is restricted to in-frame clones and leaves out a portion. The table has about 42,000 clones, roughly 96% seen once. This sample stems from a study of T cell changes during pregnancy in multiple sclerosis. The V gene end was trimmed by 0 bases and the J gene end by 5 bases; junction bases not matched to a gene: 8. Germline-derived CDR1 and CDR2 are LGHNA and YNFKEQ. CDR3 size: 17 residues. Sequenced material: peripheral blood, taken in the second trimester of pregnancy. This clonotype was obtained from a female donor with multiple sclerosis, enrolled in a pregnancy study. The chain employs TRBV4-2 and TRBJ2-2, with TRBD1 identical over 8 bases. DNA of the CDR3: TGTGCCAGCAGCCAAGATCTCGCAGGGGGCGCGACCGGGGAGCTGTTTTTT. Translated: CASSQDLAGGATGELFF.